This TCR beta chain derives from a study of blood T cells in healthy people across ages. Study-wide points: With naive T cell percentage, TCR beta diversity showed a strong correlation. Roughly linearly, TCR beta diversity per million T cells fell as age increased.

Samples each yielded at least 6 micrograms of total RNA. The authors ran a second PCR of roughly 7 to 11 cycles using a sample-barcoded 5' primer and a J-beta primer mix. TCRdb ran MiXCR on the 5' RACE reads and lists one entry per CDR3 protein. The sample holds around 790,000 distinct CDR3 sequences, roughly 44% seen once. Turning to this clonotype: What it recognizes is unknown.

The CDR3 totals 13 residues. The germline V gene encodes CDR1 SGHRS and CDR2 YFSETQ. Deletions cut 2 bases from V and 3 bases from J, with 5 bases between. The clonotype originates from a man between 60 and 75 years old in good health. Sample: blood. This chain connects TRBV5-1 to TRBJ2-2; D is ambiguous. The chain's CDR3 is CASSLIDTGELFF. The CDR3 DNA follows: TGCGCCAGCAGCTTAATTGACACCGGGGAGCTGTTTTTT.